The clone carrying this TCR beta chain was detected many times. Its target is not known. Constant-segment primers and 5'RACE yielded cDNA libraries for TCR alpha and TCR beta, each carrying sample barcodes and UMIs. TCRdb itself ran the 5' RACE reads through MiXCR, one entry per CDR3 protein. The sample carries 45,000 to 55,000 distinct CDR3 sequences, approximately 8% recorded once. Germline loops: CDR1 SGHTA, CDR2 FQGTGA. After removal of 2 bases from V and 6 bases from J, the junction contained 4 bases not matched to a gene. The CDR3 covers 14 residues. The record originates from a study of T-cell memory formation after mild COVID-19. Study results and limitations: CD4+ clones that contracted lay mainly in CM and EM; CD8+ ones lay in EMRA. Cross-reactive memory appears to have joined, as suggested by some responding clones showing up in pre-infection memory. The second-wave clones peaking on day 37 were not confirmed as SARS-CoV-2-specific.

The J gene is TRBJ2-1, the V gene TRBV7-3; 7 nucleotides agree with TRBD1. This clonotype was sampled from a man aged 18 to 30 who had mild COVID-19 (a few samples of this study predate the infection). Cell type and time point are not known. Sequencing used PBMCs or a T cell subset sorted from them (not recorded which). The CDR3 loop reads CASSLDRASNEQFF. In DNA, the CDR3 is TGTGCCAGCAGCTTAGACAGGGCAAGCAATGAGCAGTTCTTC.